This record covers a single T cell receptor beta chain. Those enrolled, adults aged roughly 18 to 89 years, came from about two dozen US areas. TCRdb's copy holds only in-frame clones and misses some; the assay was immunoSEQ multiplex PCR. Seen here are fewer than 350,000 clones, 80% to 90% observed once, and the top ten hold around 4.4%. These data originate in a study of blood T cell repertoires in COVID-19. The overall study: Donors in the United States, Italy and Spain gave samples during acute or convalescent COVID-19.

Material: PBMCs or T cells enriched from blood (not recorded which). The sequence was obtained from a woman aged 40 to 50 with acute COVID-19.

CDR3 amino acids: CASSPSGYGYTF. In nucleotides, the CDR3 is TGTGCCAGCTCACCCAGCGGTTATGGCTACACCTTC. The chain joins TRBV18 to TRBJ1-2; D gene uncertain. This CDR3 is 12 amino acids long. Germline-derived CDR1 and CDR2 are KGHSH and LQKENI. Trimming removed 3 bases at V and 5 bases at J, with 7 bases between.